The rows below give T cell receptor beta chains drawn from one sample of a study of T-cell reconstitution after alpha-beta-depleted transplantation in children. TCRdb re-called the PCR reads through MiXCR, storing one row per CDR3 protein. The sample carries about 240,000 distinct CDR3 sequences, more than 20% recorded once. This sample comprised PBMCs, obtained before TCRalphabeta/CD19-depleted stem cell transplant. The receptors originated from a girl aged 2-15 years with Fanconi anemia, due to receive a stem cell transplant. The CDR3 runs from the conserved cysteine through the conserved F or W. A D gene is named only where the DNA matches it firmly. Clone size is given for some rows only: seen once, a few or many times, or a class if the clone is expanded.

CDR3nt	CDR3aa	j_gene	d_gene	abundance	v_gene
TGCAGTGCTAGGCCAAGGCAAAACACTGAAGCTTTCTTT	CSARPRQNTEAFF	TRBJ1-1	-	few	TRBV20-1
TGCAGCGTTCGGACAGGGACTGAAGCTTTCTTT	CSVRTGTEAFF	TRBJ1-1	TRBD1	-	TRBV29-1
TGTGCCAGCAGCGTCCCCGGACTCGGAGGAAATGAGCAGTTCTTC	CASSVPGLGGNEQFF	TRBJ2-1	-	many	TRBV5-6
TGTGCCAGCAACCGGGACAGAGCTTACAATGAGCAGTTCTTC	CASNRDRAYNEQFF	TRBJ2-1	TRBD1	few	TRBV28
TGTGCCAGCAGCTTACTTGTGGGCAGGCAACTTTTGAACACTGAAGCTTTCTTT	CASSLLVGRQLLNTEAFF	TRBJ1-1	-	-	TRBV7-3
TGTGCCAGCAGCTTGGTGGAGAACACCGGGGAGCTGTTTTTT	CASSLVENTGELFF	TRBJ2-2	-	-	TRBV5-6
TGCAGCGTCGGGACTAGCGAGGACTACGAGCAGTACTTC	CSVGTSEDYEQYF	TRBJ2-7	TRBD2	-	TRBV29-1
TGTGCCAGCAGCCTTTGGACCGGGCTGGGCACAGATACGCAGTATTTT	CASSLWTGLGTDTQYF	TRBJ2-3	-	many	TRBV7-6
TGCAGTGCAAACCGGGACTACGAGCAGTACTTC	CSANRDYEQYF	TRBJ2-7	-	-	TRBV20-1
TGTGCCACCAGCAGAGCTCCTTTGGAGGGAGAGACCCAGTACTTC	CATSRAPLEGETQYF	TRBJ2-5	-	many	TRBV15
TGCAGTGCGTGGGACAGGGCCTACGAGCAGTACTTC	CSAWDRAYEQYF	TRBJ2-7	TRBD1	-	TRBV20-1
TGTGCCAGCAGCTTAATAGCGGGGGGGCACAATGAGCAGTTCTTC	CASSLIAGGHNEQFF	TRBJ2-1	TRBD2	few	TRBV7-3
TGCAGTGCTGCGGACCACGCCTACGAGCAGTACTTC	CSAADHAYEQYF	TRBJ2-7	-	many	TRBV20-1
TGCAGTGCTAGTACAGCGGGGGGAACCAATGAGCAGTTCTTC	CSASTAGGTNEQFF	TRBJ2-1	TRBD2	few	TRBV20-1
TGCGCCAGCAGCTTGGGGGGACTGTCAAGCGAGACCCAGTACTTC	CASSLGGLSSETQYF	TRBJ2-5	-	-	TRBV5-1
TGTGCCAGCAGACGATCACATACGCAGTATTTT	CASRRSHTQYF	TRBJ2-3	-	-	TRBV7-2
TGTGCCAGCCGGAAGGGGGCTGAATACAATGAGCAGTTCTTC	CASRKGAEYNEQFF	TRBJ2-1	TRBD1	-	TRBV28
TGCAGTGCTAGAGACCGCCTAAAAGGCACAGATACGCAGTATTTT	CSARDRLKGTDTQYF	TRBJ2-3	-	many	TRBV20-1
TGCAGCGTTGCATCGACAGGGGAGATAGAGACCCAGTACTTC	CSVASTGEIETQYF	TRBJ2-5	TRBD1	-	TRBV29-1
TGTGCCATCAGTTCCGGGGTGAACACTGAAGCTTTCTTT	CAISSGVNTEAFF	TRBJ1-1	-	-	TRBV10-3
TGTGCCAGCAGTATTGGGTTTCAGACGCAGTATTTT	CASSIGFQTQYF	TRBJ2-3	-	many	TRBV12-3/TRBV12-4
TGTGCCAGCAGTTTTCGGCGGCCGGGATTTCGCGAGCAGTACTTC	CASSFRRPGFREQYF	TRBJ2-7	-	many	TRBV12-3/TRBV12-4
TGTGCCAGCAGTTACGGACAGGCAGGTCCTTATGGCTACACCTTC	CASSYGQAGPYGYTF	TRBJ1-2	TRBD1	-	TRBV12-3/TRBV12-4
TGCGCCAGCAGCCAAGATTTAAATTGGATGTACGAGCAGTACTTC	CASSQDLNWMYEQYF	TRBJ2-7	-	many	TRBV4-1
TGTGCCAGCAGCCAAGGCGGGACAGGCTACACCTTC	CASSQGGTGYTF	TRBJ1-2	-	-	TRBV4-2
TGTGCCAGCAGCCAGGGGCGACCCTTTGCCAAAAACATTCAGTACTTC	CASSQGRPFAKNIQYF	TRBJ2-4	-	-	TRBV7-9
TGTGCCAGCAGCGCTACGGGAGGGCGAAACAATGAGCAGTTCTTC	CASSATGGRNNEQFF	TRBJ2-1	TRBD2	-	TRBV7-6
TGTGCCAGCAGTTTACCCCCCACTAGGATCCATGAGCAGTTCTTC	CASSLPPTRIHEQFF	TRBJ2-1	-	-	TRBV28
TGCAGCGTTCGGGGGTACCCATCCTACGAGCAGTACTTC	CSVRGYPSYEQYF	TRBJ2-7	-	few	TRBV29-1
TGTGCCAGCAGTCCCCGCTTAACACAGGCACGCGGAAGGCAGTACTTC	CASSPRLTQARGRQYF	TRBJ2-7	-	many	TRBV12-3/TRBV12-4
TGCAGTGCTACAGAGCGGCGGGCTTACAATGAGCAGTTCTTC	CSATERRAYNEQFF	TRBJ2-1	-	few	TRBV20-1
TGTGCCAGGGGCTGGGGGGGGAGTGAAGCTTTCTTT	CARGWGGSEAFF	TRBJ1-1	-	-	TRBV5-7
TGTGCCACCAGTGATCAGTTCCCAGGAGCGAACACCGGGGAGCTGTTTTTT	CATSDQFPGANTGELFF	TRBJ2-2	-	few	TRBV24-1
TGTGCCAGCAGCAAACAGACAGGGAGAAACACTGAAGCTTTCTTT	CASSKQTGRNTEAFF	TRBJ1-1	TRBD1	-	TRBV7-2
TGTGCCTGGGACCTGGACAGGGGCATCTACGAGCAGTACTTC	CAWDLDRGIYEQYF	TRBJ2-7	TRBD1	-	TRBV30
TGTGCCAGCAGCCCAAGCGGGAGAGGCGAGCAGTACTTC	CASSPSGRGEQYF	TRBJ2-7	TRBD2	many	TRBV7-3
TGTGCCAGCAGCGTAGGACCACGGGGGGAGAGCTATGGCTACACCTTC	CASSVGPRGESYGYTF	TRBJ1-2	-	many	TRBV9
TGCAGTGCTAGAGGAAGAGCGGGAGACAATGAGCAGTTCTTC	CSARGRAGDNEQFF	TRBJ2-1	TRBD2	-	TRBV20-1
TGTGCCAGCAGTTACAGGTCAGGACAAGAGACCCAGTACTTC	CASSYRSGQETQYF	TRBJ2-5	-	many	TRBV6-5
TGCAGCGCGACATTACTCTACGAGCAGTACTTC	CSATLLYEQYF	TRBJ2-7	-	many	TRBV29-1
TGTGCCAGCACAGAGGGGACACTGAACACCGGGGAGCTGTTTTTT	CASTEGTLNTGELFF	TRBJ2-2	-	-	TRBV6-1